This TCR beta chain was recorded in a study of T cell repertoires in cytomegalovirus infection. Study findings and constraints: HLA-C-restricted, CMV-specific TCR beta clonotypes were dominant ex vivo.

TCRdb re-analysed the reads in MiXCR, keeping a single row per CDR3 protein. Of a few hundred thousand distinct CDR3 sequences listed, 25% to 35% were seen once; the top ten hold 15% to 20%. On this clonotype: The antigen is unknown.

Germline V gives CDR1 LNHNV, CDR2 YYDKDF (reference sequence). The CDR3 is 15 amino acids. V gave up 2 bases and J gave up 5 bases; unmatched junction bases: 6. The chain carries TRBV15 and TRBJ2-5; 9 nucleotides match TRBD1. The source is a human donor in good health (CMV status not recorded). Some clones in this sample may be carry-over from other donors' samples. Sequenced here: cultured PBMCs, sampled from culture after CMV antigen stimulation. As DNA, the CDR3 is TGTGCCACCAGCAGACCGACAGGGGGTTGGGAGACCCAGTACTTC. As protein: CATSRPTGGWETQYF. Combining the CDR3 with reference TRBV15 and TRBJ2-5 gives the whole variable domain DAMVIQNPRYQVTQFGKPVTLSCSQTLNHNVMYWYQQKSSQAPKLLFHYYDKDFNNEADTPDNFQSRRPNTSFCFLDIRSPGLGDTAMYLCATSRPTGGWETQYFGPGTRLLVL.